The entry below gives a single TCR beta chain sequence along with its context. Its antigen is still unknown. An end of the junction differs from the germline gene, which may be a read error. The data were obtained in a study of tumor-infiltrating lymphocytes in primary liver carcinoma. Turning to the study itself: The patients had histopathologically diagnosed primary liver carcinoma, and their disease was treated by surgical resection. Study results and caveats: When set against blood, tumors had a significantly higher top-250-clone fraction (p = 0.039). Tumor region pairs overlapped more than did tumor-adjacent and tumor-blood pairs.

Unsorted whole blood supplied the RNA, and germline DNA was extracted too. CDR1 is SGHAT, CDR2 FQNNGV, per germline. The CDR3 loop spans 17 amino acids. Using a constant-region primer together with ProtoScript II reverse transcriptase, TCR beta cDNA was made from about 500 ng of total RNA. Construction of TCR beta libraries relied on three successive nested multiplex PCR rounds employing slightly modified ARM-PCR. It was with TRBV1-TRBV30 forward primers and a C-beta reverse primer that the first two PCR rounds were run, at roughly 10 cycles each. One entry per CDR3 protein, called by TCRdb with MiXCR from the multiplex PCR reads. The sample lists 300,000 to 400,000 distinct CDR3 sequences, less than 75% seen once, with under 8% in the top ten.

The receptor's source is a middle-aged man with primary liver carcinoma and hepatitis B virus infection. The chain employs TRBV11-2 and TRBJ2-1; D may be TRBD2 (5 bases). Sequencing input: peripheral blood. The CDR3 spells CASSSPREGVSYNEQFF. The CDR3, as DNA: TGTGCCAGTAGCTCCCCCCGTGAGGGAGTGTCCTACAATGAGCAGTTCTTC.